Listed here is a single T cell receptor (beta chain). Its target is unknown. V dropped 2 bases and J dropped 5 bases, with 15 bases sitting between them. In germline, CDR1 is LNHDA, CDR2 SQIVND (reference sequence). This CDR3 has 15 residues. This specimen comes from a study of human thymus T cells. Overall study findings and caveats: There appeared to be biased usage of V and J genes in thymic and blood repertoires.

Sequenced by immunoSEQ multiplex PCR; TCRdb stores in-frame clones only, minus some. The sample holds about 60,000 clones; 94% are singletons and the top ten take under 7%. The specimen sequenced was blood. This clonotype was sampled from a boy younger than two with a congenital heart defect but otherwise immunologically healthy. This chain connects TRBV19 to TRBJ1-2; possibly TRBD1 for D (6 bases). CDR3 loop: CASSIPQQGSYGYTF. The DNA for the CDR3 is TGTGCCAGTAGTATACCCCAACAGGGTTCTTATGGCTACACCTTC.